These T cell receptor beta chains were read from a single sample in a study of CD8+ T cells in alopecia areata. Libraries were prepared by immunoSEQ multiplex PCR; TCRdb keeps only in-frame clonotypes and omits some of them. The sample comprises under 250,000 clones, about three fifths of which are singletons, and over 0.4% rests with the top ten. The sample consisted of CD4+ T cells sorted from blood, taken at week 0. The receptors come from a human donor with alopecia areata. Both conserved end residues are part of each CDR3.

j_call: TRBJ2-3; v_call: TRBV2; cdr3_aa: CASRPSGIVTDTQYF
j_call: TRBJ2-5; v_call: TRBV28; cdr3_aa: CASSFRNLKETQYF
j_call: TRBJ2-3; v_call: TRBV6-1; cdr3_aa: CARASGGQADTQYF
j_call: TRBJ1-1; v_call: TRBV29-1; cdr3_aa: CSVAGVLNTEAFF
j_call: TRBJ2-1; v_call: TRBV9; cdr3_aa: CASSVGLAVSSYNEQFF
j_call: TRBJ1-1; v_call: TRBV27; cdr3_aa: CASSLSLGLGTEAFF
j_call: TRBJ1-1; v_call: TRBV7-9; cdr3_aa: CASSLGGNAEAFF
j_call: TRBJ2-1; v_call: TRBV9; cdr3_aa: CASSTIAGDYNEQFF
j_call: TRBJ2-1; v_call: TRBV2; cdr3_aa: CASKWLAEQFF
j_call: TRBJ1-4; v_call: TRBV4-1; cdr3_aa: CASSQVVRGKGKLFF
j_call: TRBJ2-3; v_call: TRBV4-2; cdr3_aa: CASSHGTSGGRADTQYF
j_call: TRBJ2-4; v_call: TRBV5-6; cdr3_aa: CASTRRGPKNIQYF
j_call: TRBJ1-1; v_call: TRBV27; cdr3_aa: CASSFQVNTEAFF
j_call: TRBJ2-2; v_call: TRBV4-1; cdr3_aa: CASSQDRGDATGELFF
j_call: TRBJ1-1; v_call: TRBV4-1; cdr3_aa: CASSQEERRVNTEAFF
j_call: TRBJ2-2; v_call: TRBV30; cdr3_aa: CAWSVPGRVTGELFF
j_call: TRBJ1-5; v_call: TRBV29-1; cdr3_aa: CSVALGGSTDSNQPQHF
j_call: TRBJ2-7; v_call: TRBV12-5; cdr3_aa: CASGRRGGTVEQYF
j_call: TRBJ1-1; v_call: TRBV29-1; cdr3_aa: CSVDRQDRGALNTEAFF
j_call: TRBJ2-1; v_call: TRBV7-9; cdr3_aa: CASSFGVYNEQFF
j_call: TRBJ1-2; v_call: TRBV27; cdr3_aa: CASSLSGGFGYTF
j_call: TRBJ2-5; v_call: TRBV29-1; cdr3_aa: CSVGSRRGLPETQYF
j_call: TRBJ1-5; v_call: TRBV18; cdr3_aa: CASSLGDGNQPQHF
j_call: TRBJ2-3; v_call: TRBV7-3; cdr3_aa: CATSRSGGASDTQYF
j_call: TRBJ1-5; v_call: TRBV4-2; cdr3_aa: CASSESQGVNQPQHF
j_call: TRBJ1-2; v_call: TRBV11-2; cdr3_aa: CASSSLVGSATYGYTF
j_call: TRBJ2-3; v_call: TRBV7-3; cdr3_aa: CASSFHRETDTQYF
j_call: TRBJ2-1; v_call: TRBV30; cdr3_aa: CAWRATGAGGQFF
j_call: TRBJ2-6; v_call: TRBV5-1; cdr3_aa: CASSPRTDSSGANVLTF
j_call: TRBJ2-2; v_call: TRBV2; cdr3_aa: CASRTGTDSTGELFF
j_call: TRBJ2-5; v_call: TRBV6-5; cdr3_aa: CASSYSTSGGQETQYF
j_call: TRBJ1-2; v_call: TRBV5-6; cdr3_aa: CASRTGTLDRGPYGYTF